A single sample gave rise to the 20 T cell receptor beta chains below, sequenced in a study of T cells in Graves' hyperthyroidism and ophthalmopathy. Amplified regions were TCR beta CDR3 sequences from RNA transcripts. Using the HTBI primer set, a first-round RT-PCR was run on the TCR CDR3. Each CDR3 protein is one row after TCRdb ran MiXCR on the multiplex PCR reads. This sample has 480,000 or so distinct CDR3 sequences; 14% occur once, and the top ten carry less than 20%. Specimen: blood. Every receptor here comes from a woman younger than 30 with Graves' hyperthyroidism.

This clonotype was counted once. J is TRBJ1-2 and V is TRBV20-1; D remains ambiguous. Germline V gene data show CDR1 as DFQATT and CDR2 as SNEGSKA (reference sequence). The CDR3 covers 13 residues. V was shortened by 0 bases and J by 1 base, with 6 bases between the two germline ends. The CDR3 loop reads CSARDGVNYGYTF. The CDR3 DNA sequence: TGCAGTGCTAGAGATGGGGTTAACTATGGCTACACCTTC.

About this clonotype: It is likely a read error, because the conserved phenylalanine at the end of the CDR3 is missing. The chain joins TRBV19 to TRBJ2-1, with TRBD2 identical over 9 bases. From germline, CDR1 is LNHDA and CDR2 SQIVND (reference sequence). This CDR3 is 14 amino acids long. CDR3: CASAGGGTYNEQFL. CDR3 bases: TGCGCCAGTGCGGGGGGGGGGACCTACAATGAGCAGTTCCTC.

Points on this clonotype: This may be a read error, as it is one base from a much larger clone. Given the absence of the conserved phenylalanine or tryptophan at the CDR3 end, a read error is likely. The gene calls are TRBV20-1 and TRBJ1-1, with unresolved D. V gave up 2 bases and J gave up 3 bases, with 10 bases separating them. The CDR3 is made up of 13 amino acids. Germline V CDR1 and CDR2: DFQATT, SNEGSKA (reference sequence). CDR3 bases: TGCAGTGCTAGACCGGCCCGCGACACTGAAGCTTTCTTG. It codes for CSARPARDTEAFL.

This clonotype was counted ten times or more. This sequence joins TRBV12-3 or TRBV12-4 and TRBJ2-7; TRBD1 matches at 9 bases. V was pared by 6 bases and J by 1 base, with 4 bases of the junction left unmatched. CDR3 length: 14 amino acids. CDR3: CASSMGQGSYEQYF. CDR3 in DNA: TGTGCCAGCAGCATGGGACAGGGTTCCTACGAGCAGTACTTC.

This clonotype was detected only a few times. The chain carries TRBV5-1 and TRBJ2-3; tentative D call: TRBD1 (6 bases). Germline V gene data show CDR1 as SGHRS and CDR2 as YFSETQ. CDR3 length: 15 residues. The germline V and J ends were trimmed by 0 bases and 6 bases, with 14 bases remaining between them. CDR3 sequence reads: CASSLEGQTHDTQYF. In nucleotides, the CDR3 is TGCGCCAGCAGCTTGGAAGGACAGACCCACGATACGCAGTATTTT.

Concerning this clonotype itself: This may be a read error: a much more frequent sequence differs by one nucleotide. V and J are TRBV10-2 and TRBJ2-5, with D perhaps matching TRBD2 (5 bases). The CDR3 contains 13 residues. The germline V gene has CDR1 WSHSY and CDR2 SAAADI. The DNA for the CDR3 is TGCGCCAGCAATCGTGGGAGTGGAGAGACCCGGTACTTC. It encodes CASNRGSGETRYF.

The J gene is TRBJ2-1, the V gene TRBV18, with D perhaps given as TRBD1 or TRBD2 (5 bases each). The V end was cut by 6 bases, the J end by 13 bases, with 25 bases between. The length of the CDR3 is 15 residues. CDR1 is KGHSH and CDR2 is LQKENI in the germline V gene. For the CDR3, the DNA is TGTGCCAGCTCGTTAGAGCAGGGAGTCAAAAACATCCAGTTCTTC. Translating gives CASSLEQGVKNIQFF.

This clonotype showed up many times. This chain uses TRBV12-3 or TRBV12-4 with TRBJ2-1; D remains ambiguous. CDR3 size: 11 residues. With 3 bases removed from V and 15 bases from J, the gap between germline ends came to 12 bases. For the CDR3, the DNA is TGTGCCAGCAGTTTCCTTCCGGATTGGTTCTTC. Its protein product is CASSFLPDWFF.

This clonotype appeared many times. The chain combines TRBV2 with TRBJ1-5, with D possibly being TRBD1 (6 bases). Germline V gene sequence: CDR1 SNHLY, CDR2 FYNNEI. Trimming pared 7 bases from V and 4 bases from J, leaving 14 bases between. The CDR3 runs to 14 residues. CDR3 loop: CASTYTTGNQPQHF. DNA of the CDR3: TGTGCCAGCACCTATACTACAGGGAATCAGCCCCAGCATTTT.

This clonotype was seen repeatedly, ten times or more. This chain joins TRBV6-1 and TRBJ1-5, with TRBD1 as a possible D gene (5 bases). The CDR3 sequence is 14 residues long. CDR1 is MNHNS, CDR2 SASEGT, per germline. V lost 4 bases and J 0 bases, leaving 7 bases between the germline ends. The CDR3 region is CASSAGLSNQPQHF. Written as DNA, the CDR3 is TGTGCCAGCAGTGCAGGGCTTAGCAATCAGCCCCAGCATTTT.

The rearrangement links TRBV2 to TRBJ1-4; D gene unclear. Trimming took off 6 bases at V and 7 bases at J, with 15 bases between the two ends. The germline V gene has CDR1 SNHLY and CDR2 FYNNEI. The CDR3 totals 14 residues. This CDR3 is CASSELTEGEKLFF. CDR3 nucleotides: TGTGCCAGCAGCGAACTCACGGAAGGTGAAAAACTGTTTTTT.

The chain combines TRBV3-1 with TRBJ2-5, with 7 bases aligning to TRBD1. V gave up 3 bases and J gave up 9 bases; unmatched junction bases: 10. The CDR3 sequence is 14 residues long. Germline CDR1 is LGHDT and CDR2 is YNNKEL (reference sequence). The CDR3 nucleotides are TGTGCCAGCAGCCAGGGGGACAGCCGAGGGGCCCAGTACTTC. This encodes CASSQGDSRGAQYF.

Many counts were recorded for this clonotype. The chain uses TRBV7-3 and TRBJ1-1; TRBD1 agrees at 7 bases. J lost 4 bases, V lost 7 bases, and 6 bases had no gene match. The CDR3 runs 13 residues. Germline lookup yields CDR1 SGHTA and CDR2 FQGTGA. In nucleotides, the CDR3 is TGTGCCAGCACCCAAAACAGGGGCACTGAAGCTTTCTTT. It is translated as CASTQNRGTEAFF.

This clonotype was observed many times. The chain uses TRBV6-1 and TRBJ2-7, with D uncertain. V lost 1 base and J 3 bases, leaving 10 bases between the germline ends. This CDR3 contains 14 residues. The germline CDR1 and CDR2 sequences are MNHNS and SASEGT. The CDR3 is CASSEVWSVYEQYV. The CDR3 DNA reads as TGTGCCAGCAGTGAAGTGTGGTCAGTCTACGAGCAGTACGTC.

This clonotype was counted many times. The chain combines TRBV24-1 with TRBJ1-1; D possibly corresponds to TRBD1 (6 bases). Per the germline V gene, CDR1 is KGHDR and CDR2 is SFDVKD. V was cut by 8 bases and J by 3 bases, with 12 bases left in between. The CDR3 sequence is 13 residues long. The CDR3 DNA sequence: TGTGCCACCAATCGGGGGGCCGACACTGAAGCTTTCTTT. This sequence encodes CATNRGADTEAFF.

This clonotype has at least ten counts. This rearrangement joins TRBV29-1 to TRBJ1-4, with D uncertain. The CDR3 length is 14 residues. Trimming cost V 4 bases and J 4 bases, with 13 bases left between them. In germline, CDR1 is SQVTM, CDR2 ANQGSEA. The CDR3 DNA reads as TGCAGCGTTGCCAGGCCGGGAGTTAATGAAAAACTGTTTTTT. Translated, it gives CSVARPGVNEKLFF.

This clonotype was observed a handful of times. The chain combines TRBV18 with TRBJ2-7; 8 positions match TRBD2. The CDR3 runs to 19 residues. The V and J ends lost 0 bases and 3 bases, in that order; junction bases with no gene match: 16. CDR1 is KGHSH, CDR2 LQKENI, per germline. DNA of the CDR3: TGTGCCAGCTCACCACCTATACTAGCGGAAACTCAAAAGTTCTACGAGCAGTACTTC. Its translation is CASSPPILAETQKFYEQYF.

Notes on this clonotype: A junction end diverges from the germline sequence, so it may reflect a read error. The V and J genes are TRBV11-3 and TRBJ2-3; 9 bases are shared with TRBD2. The germline CDR1 and CDR2 sequences are SGHNT and YENEEA. The CDR3 has 16 amino acids. The CDR3 is CTSSLSGGRDTDTQYF. The CDR3 DNA follows: TGTACCAGCAGCTTATCTGGCGGGAGGGACACAGATACGCAGTATTTT.

Ten or more counts support this clonotype. The chain couples TRBV2 to TRBJ2-1; weak D call: TRBD1 (5 bases). Trimming removed 5 bases from V and 5 bases from J, with 10 bases in between. CDR1 is SNHLY and CDR2 is FYNNEI in the germline V gene. This CDR3 spans 13 amino acids. CDR3 nucleotide sequence: TGTGCCAGCAGTTCCGTAGGGGACAATGAGCAGTTCTTC. The encoded protein is CASSSVGDNEQFF.

The V call is TRBV7-3, the J call TRBJ1-5, with D possibly TRBD1 on 6 matching bases. In germline, CDR1 is SGHTA, CDR2 FQGTGA. The CDR3 spans 15 residues. Trimming shortened V by 11 bases and J by 7 bases, and 24 bases separated the two germline ends. The DNA of the CDR3 is TGTGCCGGGGCCGAAGGGGGGGTCCCTTTACAGCCCCAGCATTTT. Amino acids: CAGAEGGVPLQPQHF.